One sample yielded the 11 T cell receptor beta chains listed below, sequenced in a study of T cells in Graves' hyperthyroidism and ophthalmopathy. There were TCR beta CDR3 regions amplified from RNA transcripts. With the HTBI primer set, the TCR CDR3 went through a first round of RT-PCR. Each CDR3 protein is one row after TCRdb ran MiXCR on the multiplex PCR reads. This repertoire shows hundreds of thousands of distinct CDR3 sequences, approximately 15% found once; its top ten account for less than 6%. Sequencing was carried out using blood. These receptors were collected from a woman in her 30s with Graves' hyperthyroidism that later progressed to Graves' ophthalmopathy.

This clonotype was seen repeatedly, ten times or more. J is TRBJ2-7 and V is TRBV6-2 or TRBV6-3; 14 bases agree with TRBD2. CDR1 is MNHEY and CDR2 is SVGEGT in the germline V gene. CDR3 length: 15 amino acids. V shed 6 bases and J 3 bases; nucleotides not matched to a gene: 4. The chain's CDR3 is CASSSGTSGGYEQYF. The CDR3 coding sequence is TGTGCCAGCAGCAGCGGGACTAGCGGGGGCTACGAGCAGTACTTC.

The V call is TRBV11-2, the J call TRBJ2-5, with 12 bases identical to TRBD2. Trimming cost V 0 bases and J 2 bases; bases outside gene matches: 10. CDR1 is SGHAT, CDR2 FQNNGV, per germline. The CDR3 covers 19 residues. Written as DNA, the CDR3 is TGTGCCAGCAGCTTAGAAGTGGCTAGCGGGAGGGCCTTGCAAGAGACCCAGTACTTC. This codes for CASSLEVASGRALQETQYF.

At least ten counts were recorded for this clonotype. This rearrangement joins TRBV11-2 to TRBJ2-1, with 7 bases identical to TRBD2. Germline V CDR1 and CDR2: SGHAT, FQNNGV. Trimming took 2 bases from V and 8 from J; bases not matched to a gene: 9. The CDR3 runs 15 residues. The CDR3 nucleotides are TGTGCCAGCAGCTTAATTAGGGCGGGAGACGATGAGCAGTTCTTC. Translated: CASSLIRAGDDEQFF. Variable domain in full (rest from reference TRBV11-2 and TRBJ2-1): EAGVAQSPRYKIIEKRQSVAFWCNPISGHATLYWYQQILGQGPKLLIQFQNNGVVDDSQLPKDRFSAERLKGVDSTLKIQPAKLEDSAVYLCASSLIRAGDDEQFFGPGTRLTVL.

There are many counts of this clonotype. This rearrangement joins TRBV6-5 to TRBJ2-7; D might be TRBD1 or TRBD2, each matching 6 bases. Trimming took off 0 bases at V and 1 base at J, with 10 bases between the two ends. Germline loops: CDR1 MNHEY, CDR2 SVGAGI. The CDR3 totals 15 residues. The CDR3 nucleotides are TGTGCCAGCAGTTACTCAGGGGGAGGATCCTACGAGCAGTACTTC. Translation gives CASSYSGGGSYEQYF.

This clonotype came up many times. The rearrangement joins TRBV27 to TRBJ2-3; TRBD1 aligns across 8 bases. Germline V CDR1 and CDR2: MNHEY, SMNVEV (reference sequence). J lost 4 bases, V lost 6 bases, and 3 bases had no gene match. CDR3 length: 13 amino acids. DNA for the CDR3: TGTGCCAGCAGGGACAGGGTGGCAGATACGCAGTATTTT. This encodes CASRDRVADTQYF.

This clonotype has a count of ten or more. This chain connects TRBV24-1 to TRBJ2-2; tentatively, D is TRBD2 (6 bases). The CDR3 loop spans 19 amino acids. The V and J ends lost 4 bases and 6 bases respectively, with 26 bases between them. Germline-derived CDR1 and CDR2 are KGHDR and SFDVKD. This CDR3 reads CATSDEKTTEGQLSGELFF. In DNA form, the CDR3 reads TGTGCCACCAGTGACGAAAAGACCACGGAGGGGCAATTGTCCGGGGAGCTGTTTTTT.

Only one count was recorded for this clonotype. The chain combines TRBV20-1 with TRBJ2-1; D gene unclear. The CDR3 runs to 15 residues. V lost 3 bases and J 10 bases, leaving 22 bases between the germline ends. Germline CDR1 is DFQATT and CDR2 is SNEGSKA (reference sequence). In DNA form, the CDR3 reads TGCAGTGCTAGCGCGGCGACCATGACGATCCCCGAGCAGTTCTTC. It is translated as CSASAATMTIPEQFF.

This clonotype was detected ten times or more. The chain combines TRBV7-2 with TRBJ2-3, with D perhaps TRBD1 or TRBD2 (5 bases each). Germline lookup yields CDR1 SGHTA and CDR2 FQGNSA. The CDR3 is 15 residues long. V was pared by 6 bases and J by 3 bases, with 16 bases between. This chain's CDR3 is CASSFSGTRTDTQYF. The DNA of the CDR3 is TGTGCCAGCAGTTTCTCCGGGACGCGGACAGATACGCAGTATTTT.

This clonotype was found many times. This CDR3 reads CASSQASGMGYEQYF. The DNA for the CDR3 is TGTGCCAGCAGCCAGGCTAGCGGGATGGGGTACGAGCAGTACTTC. The rearrangement links TRBV3-1 to TRBJ2-7; 9 bases are a match to TRBD2. This CDR3 is built from 15 residues. Germline trimming cut 3 bases from V and 4 bases from J; bases unmatched to any gene: 7. Germline V gives CDR1 LGHDT, CDR2 YNNKEL (reference sequence).

The chain recombines TRBV20-1 with TRBJ1-1; D is unresolved. V was clipped by 1 base and J by 3 bases, with 18 bases between them. The CDR3 sequence is 16 residues long. The germline V gene has CDR1 DFQATT and CDR2 SNEGSKA (reference sequence). CDR3 in DNA: TGCAGTGCTAGAGTAGGGCACGGTGGGTCCCACACTGAAGCTTTCTTT. It yields the protein CSARVGHGGSHTEAFF.

The table lists this clonotype with many counts. The V call is TRBV5-5, the J call TRBJ1-2, with a possible D match to TRBD1 (5 bases). The germline V gene has CDR1 SGHKS and CDR2 YYEKEE (reference sequence). The CDR3 length is 14 residues. Trimming pared 4 bases from V and 4 bases from J, leaving 14 bases between. CDR3: CASSREEGRYGYTF. CDR3 sequence (DNA): TGTGCCAGCAGCCGGGAGGAGGGGCGCTATGGCTACACCTTC. Based on the CDR3 plus reference TRBV5-5 and TRBJ1-2, the full variable domain is DAGVTQSPTHLIKTRGQQVTLRCSPISGHKSVSWYQQVLGQGPQFIFQYYEKEERGRGNFPDRFSARQFPNYSSELNVNALLLGDSALYLCASSREEGRYGYTFGSGTRLTVV.